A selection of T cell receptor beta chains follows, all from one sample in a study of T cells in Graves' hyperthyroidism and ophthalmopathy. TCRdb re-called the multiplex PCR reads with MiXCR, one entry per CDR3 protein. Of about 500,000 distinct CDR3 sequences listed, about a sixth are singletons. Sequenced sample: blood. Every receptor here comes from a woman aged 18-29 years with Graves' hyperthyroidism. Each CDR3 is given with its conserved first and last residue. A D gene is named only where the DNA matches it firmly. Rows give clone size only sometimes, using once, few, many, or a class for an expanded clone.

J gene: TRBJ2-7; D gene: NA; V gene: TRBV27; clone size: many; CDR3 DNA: TGTGCCAGCAGTTTGTTAACAGGCGGCGAGCAGTACTTC; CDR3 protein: CASSLLTGGEQYF
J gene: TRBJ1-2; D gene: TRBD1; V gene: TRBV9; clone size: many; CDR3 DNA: TGTGCCAGCGGCAGAGGGACAGGACAAGGCGGCTACACCTTC; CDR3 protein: CASGRGTGQGGYTF
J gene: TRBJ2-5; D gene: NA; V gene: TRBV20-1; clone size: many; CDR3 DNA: TGCAGTGCTAGCCCCCCCTGGGGGGCGGAAGAGACCCAGTACTTC; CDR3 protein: CSASPPWGAEETQYF
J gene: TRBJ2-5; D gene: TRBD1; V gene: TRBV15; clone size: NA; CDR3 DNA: TGTGCCACCGATACAGGGGGTCAAGAGACCCAGTACTTC; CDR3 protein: CATDTGGQETQYF
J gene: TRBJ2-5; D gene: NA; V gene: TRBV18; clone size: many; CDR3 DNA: TGTGCCAGCTCACCGATGAGCAGGCAAGAGACCCAGTACTTC; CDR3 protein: CASSPMSRQETQYF
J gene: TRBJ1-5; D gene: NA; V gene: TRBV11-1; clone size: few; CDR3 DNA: TGTGCCAGCAGCTTTGAAGAGCCCCAGCATTTT; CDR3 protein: CASSFEEPQHF
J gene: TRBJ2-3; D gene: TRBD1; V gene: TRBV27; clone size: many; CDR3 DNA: TGTGCCAGCAGTTTCGCAGGGGGCGGGATGATCAACACAGATACGCAGTATTTT; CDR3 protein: CASSFAGGGMINTDTQYF
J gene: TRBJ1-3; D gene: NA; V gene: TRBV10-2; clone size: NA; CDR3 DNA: TGCGCCAGCAGTGAGTCGTACGGGAACGGACTCTTATATTTT; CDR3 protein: CASSESYGNGLLYF
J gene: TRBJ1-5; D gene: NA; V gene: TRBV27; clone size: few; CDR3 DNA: TGTGCCAGCAGTTTACTGGGCAGATCAGGCAATCAGCCCCAGCATTTT; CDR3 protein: CASSLLGRSGNQPQHF
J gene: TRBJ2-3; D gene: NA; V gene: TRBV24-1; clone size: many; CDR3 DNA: TGTGCCACCAGTGTTGGGCCCCAGACGGGAGATACGCAGTATTTT; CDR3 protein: CATSVGPQTGDTQYF
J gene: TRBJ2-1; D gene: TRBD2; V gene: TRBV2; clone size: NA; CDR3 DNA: TGTGCCAGCAGTGAACTGCCCGGGACTAGGGCGGGGAATGAGCAGTTCTTC; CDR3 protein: CASSELPGTRAGNEQFF
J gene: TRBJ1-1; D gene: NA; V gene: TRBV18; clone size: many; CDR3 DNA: TGTGCCAGCTCACCTAACAGGGTAACAACTGAAGCTTTCTTT; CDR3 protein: CASSPNRVTTEAFF
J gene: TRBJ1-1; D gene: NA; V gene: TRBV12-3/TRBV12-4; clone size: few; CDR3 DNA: TGTGCCAGCAGTTTACGCCTTGAAGCTTTCTTT; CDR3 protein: CASSLRLEAFF
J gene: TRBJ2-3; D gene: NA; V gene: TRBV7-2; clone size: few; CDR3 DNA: TGTGCCAGCAGCACGAGGTTCCCAGATACGCAGTATTTT; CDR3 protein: CASSTRFPDTQYF
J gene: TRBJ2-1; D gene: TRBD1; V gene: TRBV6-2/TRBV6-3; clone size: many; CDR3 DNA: TGTGCCAGCGCAGGGGGTATGGATGAGCAGTTCTTC; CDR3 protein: CASAGGMDEQFF
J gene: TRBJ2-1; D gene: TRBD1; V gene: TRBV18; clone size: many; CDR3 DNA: TGTGCCAGCTTACTTCAGGGGGCTGCGAATGAGCAGTTCTTC; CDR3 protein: CASLLQGAANEQFF
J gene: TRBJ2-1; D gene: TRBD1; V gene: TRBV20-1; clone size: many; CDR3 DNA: TGCAGTGCGTTACAGGGGGTATTGTCCTACAATGAGCAGTTCTTC; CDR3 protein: CSALQGVLSYNEQFF
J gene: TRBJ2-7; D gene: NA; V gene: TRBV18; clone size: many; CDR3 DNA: TGTGCCAGCTCACCACCCAAGGGGGGCTACGAGCAGTACTTC; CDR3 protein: CASSPPKGGYEQYF
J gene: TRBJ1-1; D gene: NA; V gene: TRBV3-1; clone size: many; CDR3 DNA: TGTGCCAGCAGCCGGACACCGAACACTGAAGCTTTCTTT; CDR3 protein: CASSRTPNTEAFF
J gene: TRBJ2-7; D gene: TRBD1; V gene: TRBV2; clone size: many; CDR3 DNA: TGTGCCAGCAAAGGACAGGGAGGCTACGAGCAGTACTTC; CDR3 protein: CASKGQGGYEQYF
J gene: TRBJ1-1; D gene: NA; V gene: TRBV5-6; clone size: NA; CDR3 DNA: TGTGCCAGCAGCGAAATAGTCGGCTCTGTTATGAACACTGAAGCTTTCTTT; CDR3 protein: CASSEIVGSVMNTEAFF
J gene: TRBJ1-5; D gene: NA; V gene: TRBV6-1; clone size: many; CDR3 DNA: TGTGCCAGCAGTGAAGGGATAGGACTTGGCAATCAGCCCCAGCATTTT; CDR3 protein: CASSEGIGLGNQPQHF
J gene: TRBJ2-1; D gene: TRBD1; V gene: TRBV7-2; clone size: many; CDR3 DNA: TGTGCCAGCAGTGAGACAGGGGGCTTAACTAATGAGCAGTTCTTC; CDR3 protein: CASSETGGLTNEQFF
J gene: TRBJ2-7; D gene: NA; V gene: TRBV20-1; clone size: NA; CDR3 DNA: TGCAGTGCTGCCGGACAGAGGAGCTCCTACGAGCAGTACTTC; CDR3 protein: CSAAGQRSSYEQYF
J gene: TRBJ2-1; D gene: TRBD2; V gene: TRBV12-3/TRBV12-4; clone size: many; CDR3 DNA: TGTGCCAGCAGTTTGAGGGGGAGCCTAGCGGGCAATGAGCAGTTCTTC; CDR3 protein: CASSLRGSLAGNEQFF
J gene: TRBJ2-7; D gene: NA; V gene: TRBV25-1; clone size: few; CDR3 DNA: TGTGCCAGCCTCGCCCAGGGGCACACCTACGAGCAGTACTTC; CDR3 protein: CASLAQGHTYEQYF
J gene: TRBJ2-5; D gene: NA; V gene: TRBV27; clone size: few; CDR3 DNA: TGTGCCAGCAGTTCCCATAGGATCTCCCCGCAAGAGACCCAGTACTTC; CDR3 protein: CASSSHRISPQETQYF
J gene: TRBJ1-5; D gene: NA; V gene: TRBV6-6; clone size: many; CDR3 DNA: TGTGCCAGCAGTTACTCCAGGGGCCAGCCCCAGCATTTT; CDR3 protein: CASSYSRGQPQHF
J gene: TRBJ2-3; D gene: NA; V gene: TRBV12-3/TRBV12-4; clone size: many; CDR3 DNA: TGTGCCAGCAAAATAGCGCCCTACACAGATACGCAGTATTTT; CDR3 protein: CASKIAPYTDTQYF